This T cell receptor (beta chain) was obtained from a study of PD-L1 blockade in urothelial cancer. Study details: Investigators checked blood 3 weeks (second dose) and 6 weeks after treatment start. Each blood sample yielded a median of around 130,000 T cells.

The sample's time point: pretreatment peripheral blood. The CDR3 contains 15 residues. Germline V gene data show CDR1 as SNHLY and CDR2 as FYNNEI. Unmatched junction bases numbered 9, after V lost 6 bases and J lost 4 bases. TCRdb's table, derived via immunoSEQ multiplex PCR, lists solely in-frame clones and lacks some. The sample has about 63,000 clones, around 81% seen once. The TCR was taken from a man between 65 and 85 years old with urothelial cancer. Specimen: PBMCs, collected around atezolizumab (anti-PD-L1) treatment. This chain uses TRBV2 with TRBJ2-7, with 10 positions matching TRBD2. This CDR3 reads CASSRAGTSDYEQYF. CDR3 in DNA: TGTGCCAGCAGCCGGGCCGGGACTAGCGATTACGAGCAGTACTTC.